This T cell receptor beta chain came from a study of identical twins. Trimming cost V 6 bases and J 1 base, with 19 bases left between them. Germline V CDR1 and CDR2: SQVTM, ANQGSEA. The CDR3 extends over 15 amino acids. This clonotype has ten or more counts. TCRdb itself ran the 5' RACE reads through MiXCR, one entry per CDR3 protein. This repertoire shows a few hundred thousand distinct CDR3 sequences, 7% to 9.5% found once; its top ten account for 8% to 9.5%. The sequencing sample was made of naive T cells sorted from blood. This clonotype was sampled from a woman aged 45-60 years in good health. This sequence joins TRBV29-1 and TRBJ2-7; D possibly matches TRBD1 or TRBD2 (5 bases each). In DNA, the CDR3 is TGCAGCGTGACTGAGGGACCCGTAAGATCCTACGAGCAGTACTTC. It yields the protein CSVTEGPVRSYEQYF.